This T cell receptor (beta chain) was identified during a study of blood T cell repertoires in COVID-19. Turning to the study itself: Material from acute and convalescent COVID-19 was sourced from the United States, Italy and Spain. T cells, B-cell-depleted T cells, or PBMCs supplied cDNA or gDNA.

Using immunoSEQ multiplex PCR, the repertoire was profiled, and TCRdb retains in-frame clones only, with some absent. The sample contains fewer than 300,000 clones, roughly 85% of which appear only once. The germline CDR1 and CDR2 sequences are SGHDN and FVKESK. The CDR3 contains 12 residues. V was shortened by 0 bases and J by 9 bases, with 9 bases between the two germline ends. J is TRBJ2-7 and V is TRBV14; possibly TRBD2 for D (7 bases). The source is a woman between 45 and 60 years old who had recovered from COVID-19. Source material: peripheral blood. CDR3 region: CASSQEGGPQYF. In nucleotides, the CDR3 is TGTGCCAGCAGCCAAGAGGGGGGGCCGCAGTACTTC.